A selection of T cell receptor beta chains follows, all from one sample in a study of cytomegalovirus exposure and HLA in healthy donors. Sequenced by immunoSEQ multiplex PCR; TCRdb stores in-frame clones only, minus some. This table has around 140,000 clones, 75% to 90% appearing once. Specimen: PBMCs. These receptors originate from a man aged 35-49 years in good health and CMV-seronegative. Each CDR3 is given with its conserved first and last residue. D genes are given only for firm matches. Only part of the rows carry a size: once, few, many, or a class if the clone is expanded.

>TRBD1|once|TRBV28|15|TRBJ2-5
TGTGCCAGCAGCCCCACCGGACAGGGGGGAGAGACCCAGTACTTC
CASSPTGQGGETQYF
>NA|NA|TRBV9|13|TRBJ2-7
TGTGCCAGCAGCCCCCGTTCAGGGATCGAGCAGTACTTC
CASSPRSGIEQYF
>TRBD2|once|TRBV5-1|15|TRBJ2-1
TGCGCCAGTAGCGCGGGAGCAGGGTTGAACAATGAGCAGTTCTTC
CASSAGAGLNNEQFF
>TRBD1|NA|TRBV10-3|14|TRBJ1-2
TGTGCCAGTATAGGCGGGACAGGCAACTATGGCTACACCTTC
CASIGGTGNYGYTF
>NA|NA|TRBV5-1|13|TRBJ2-7
TGCGCCAGCAGCTTGGAGGGGTGGGGCGAGCAGTACTTC
CASSLEGWGEQYF
>NA|few|TRBV2|14|TRBJ1-2
TGTGCCAGCAGTGAGAACGAGCCCCGTTATGGCTACACCTTC
CASSENEPRYGYTF
>TRBD1|NA|TRBV7-2|16|TRBJ2-2
TGTGCCAGCAGCTTAGTGGGGACAGTGAACACCGGGGAGCTGTTTTTT
CASSLVGTVNTGELFF
>TRBD1|few|TRBV30|13|TRBJ1-5
TGTGCCTGGACGGGGGACAGAAATCAGCCCCAGCATTTT
CAWTGDRNQPQHF
>NA|NA|TRBV29-1|11|TRBJ2-5
TGCAGCGTTTGGAGGGAAAAGACCCAGTACTTC
CSVWREKTQYF
>NA|NA|TRBV4-3|15|TRBJ1-1
TGCGCCAGCAGCCAAGATCGGGGGGCGGCGACTGAAGCTTTCTTT
CASSQDRGAATEAFF
>NA|few|TRBV4-1|15|TRBJ2-3
TGCGCCAGCAGCCAAGAGACTAGTAGAACAGATACGCAGTATTTT
CASSQETSRTDTQYF
>TRBD2|NA|TRBV27|15|TRBJ2-7
TGTGCCAGCAGTCCGGGGACTAGCGGGAGTCACGAGCAGTACTTC
CASSPGTSGSHEQYF
>TRBD2|NA|TRBV19|16|TRBJ2-1
TGTGCCAGTAGTCCCCTGGGAGGGGCCACCTACAATGAGCAGTTCTTC
CASSPLGGATYNEQFF
>TRBD2|NA|TRBV4-1|18|TRBJ2-5
TGCGCCAGCAGCCAGAGACCGACTCCAGCGGGGCCGGGGGAGACCCAGTACTTC
CASSQRPTPAGPGETQYF
>TRBD1|NA|TRBV15|15|TRBJ1-1
TGTGCCACCAGCAGAGATGGGACAGGGGGCTCCGCAGTTTTCTTT
CATSRDGTGGSAVFF
>TRBD1|NA|TRBV7-8|14|TRBJ1-2
TGTGCCAGCAGCTTAGTGGAGGGGGCGGATGGCTACACCTTC
CASSLVEGADGYTF
>NA|NA|TRBV6-5|15|TRBJ1-2
TGTGCCAGCAGTTACACGTCTGAGGTTAACTATGGCTACACCTTC
CASSYTSEVNYGYTF
>NA|NA|TRBV9|14|TRBJ2-7
TGTGCCAGCAGCGTGGGGGGAGGAGCCTACGAGCAGTACTTC
CASSVGGGAYEQYF
>TRBD2|NA|TRBV7-3|14|TRBJ2-5
TGTGCCAGCAGCTTAAACGCGGGGGAGGAGACCCAGTACTTC
CASSLNAGEETQYF
>NA|once|TRBV7-9|15|TRBJ1-5
TGTGCCAGCAGCTTAGGAGGGCTTGGGGATCAGCCCCAGCATTTT
CASSLGGLGDQPQHF
>NA|NA|TRBV7-9|14|TRBJ2-7
TGTGCCAGCAGCTTTCGGGAGTCCTCCTACGAGCAGTACTTC
CASSFRESSYEQYF
>NA|NA|TRBV2|16|TRBJ2-2
TGTGCCAGCAGTGAAAAGATGGCGGGGGCCACCGGGGAGCTGTTTTTT
CASSEKMAGATGELFF
>TRBD2|NA|TRBV28|15|TRBJ2-7
TGTGCCAGCAGTTCGCGACTAGCGGGGTACTACGAGCAGTACTTC
CASSSRLAGYYEQYF
>NA|NA|TRBV2|15|TRBJ1-1
TGTGCCAGCAGTGACCGGACACGCTTGAACACTGAAGCTTTCTTT
CASSDRTRLNTEAFF
>NA|NA|TRBV21-1|15|TRBJ1-1
TGTGCCAGCAGCAAGGGGGGGCAGGGGAACACTGAAGCTTTCTTT
CASSKGGQGNTEAFF
>NA|few|TRBV5-6|15|TRBJ2-3
TGTGCCAGCAGTCGGGACTTCCGGCGGGCAGATACGCAGTATTTT
CASSRDFRRADTQYF